Shown below are 11 T cell receptor beta chains from a single sample sequenced in a study of T cell changes during pregnancy in multiple sclerosis. The protocol was immunoSEQ multiplex PCR, while the TCRdb copy is restricted to in-frame clones and leaves out a portion. This table holds tens of thousands of clones, 80% to 85% found once. The sequencing used CD4+ T cells from peripheral blood mononuclear cells, collected before pregnancy. Source of these receptors: a female donor with multiple sclerosis, enrolled in a pregnancy study.

This rearrangement joins TRBV7-6 to TRBJ2-2; 10 nucleotides agree with TRBD2. In germline, CDR1 is SGHVS, CDR2 FNYEAQ. This CDR3 has 16 residues. The V and J ends lost 1 base and 2 bases, in that order; junction bases with no gene match: 1. CDR3 amino acids: CASSLVAGGNTGELFF. CDR3 DNA sequence: TGTGCCAGCAGCTTAGTAGCGGGAGGAAACACCGGGGAGCTGTTTTTT.

The chain is built from TRBV6-5 and TRBJ2-1, with 8 bases that match TRBD1. Trimming took 5 bases from V and 7 from J; bases not matched to a gene: 4. This CDR3 has 13 residues. Per germline, CDR1 MNHEY and CDR2 SVGAGI. The CDR3 DNA reads as TGTGCCAGCAGTCAGGGACAGGTGAATGAGCAGTTCTTC. Translating gives CASSQGQVNEQFF.

The rearrangement uses TRBV29-1 and TRBJ2-6; D is undetermined. Trimming pared 2 bases from V and 0 bases from J, leaving 8 bases between. The CDR3 sequence is 15 residues long. Germline V gives CDR1 SQVTM, CDR2 ANQGSEA. For the CDR3, the DNA is TGCAGCGTTGAACCACACGACTCTGGGGCCAACGTCCTGACTTTC. Its translation is CSVEPHDSGANVLTF.

This rearrangement joins TRBV9 to TRBJ1-1, with 7 bases fitting TRBD1. CDR1 is SGDLS and CDR2 is YYNGEE in the germline V gene. With 0 bases clipped from V and 8 bases from J, the junction kept 7 bases outside the gene matches. CDR3 length equals 14 residues. DNA of the CDR3: TGTGCCAGCAGCGTAGTTGGAGGGGGCTCGGAAGCTTTCTTT. Translated, it gives CASSVVGGGSEAFF.

The V gene is TRBV18, the J gene TRBJ2-3, with a possible D match to TRBD2 (5 bases). In germline, CDR1 is KGHSH, CDR2 LQKENI. V shed 3 bases and J shed 2 bases, with 15 bases lying between them. This CDR3 contains 16 residues. The DNA for the CDR3 is TGTGCCAGCTCACCCCTCGGACTCGAACCCACAGATACGCAGTATTTT. Residues: CASSPLGLEPTDTQYF.

The V call is TRBV4-3, the J call TRBJ2-5, with unresolved D. CDR3 size: 15 residues. Trimming shortened V by 0 bases and J by 1 base, and 9 bases separated the two germline ends. Germline loops: CDR1 LGHNA, CDR2 YSLEER. CDR3 coding DNA: TGCGCCAGCAGCCAAGATCATGGCGGCCAAGAGACCCAGTACTTC. It encodes CASSQDHGGQETQYF.

By frequency in the sample, this clone is medium-sized. This rearrangement joins TRBV28 to TRBJ1-5; 9 nucleotides agree with TRBD1. Trimming took 5 bases from V and 7 from J; bases not matched to a gene: 12. The germline CDR1 and CDR2 sequences are MDHEN and SYDVKM. The CDR3 is 16 residues long. The chain's CDR3 is CASSASGTGYGQPQHF. In DNA, the CDR3 is TGTGCCAGCAGTGCCTCCGGGACAGGGTACGGCCAGCCCCAGCATTTT.

The V and J genes are TRBV19 and TRBJ1-5; 11 bases agree with TRBD1. With 5 bases clipped from V and 2 bases from J, the junction kept 14 bases outside the gene matches. Germline lookup yields CDR1 LNHDA and CDR2 SQIVND (reference sequence). This CDR3 contains 19 residues. The CDR3 reads CASSSGTGGYDGGNQPQHF. The DNA for the CDR3 is TGTGCCAGTAGTTCAGGGACAGGGGGATACGACGGAGGCAATCAGCCCCAGCATTTT.

This chain joins TRBV30 and TRBJ2-5, with D unclear. The V and J ends lost 0 bases and 6 bases respectively, with 8 bases between them. Per the germline V gene, CDR1 is GTSNPN and CDR2 is SVGIG (reference sequence). The CDR3 has 12 amino acids. The CDR3 sequence is CAWSVLRKTQYF. DNA for the CDR3: TGTGCCTGGAGTGTACTAAGGAAGACCCAGTACTTC. The whole variable domain, remainder taken from reference TRBV30 and TRBJ2-5, is SQTIHQWPATLVQPVGSPLSLECTVEGTSNPNLYWYRQAAGRGLQLLFYSVGIGQISSEVPQNLSASRPQDRQFILSSKKLLLSDSGFYLCAWSVLRKTQYFGPGTRLLVL.

This clone is a singleton in its sample. This chain connects TRBV4-2 to TRBJ1-3; TRBD1 is a possible D gene (6 bases). The CDR3 has 16 residues. Trimming left V 0 bases short and J 6 bases short, with 15 bases between. Per the germline V gene, CDR1 is LGHNA and CDR2 is YNFKEQ. This chain's CDR3 is CASSQERQGLPNTIYF. In nucleotides, the CDR3 is TGTGCCAGCAGCCAAGAAAGGCAGGGGTTACCAAACACCATATATTTT.

V usage is TRBV4-2 and J usage is TRBJ2-2, with 13 nucleotides matching TRBD2. Germline loops: CDR1 LGHNA, CDR2 YNFKEQ. V shed 3 bases, J shed 0 bases, and the junction held 7 bases outside the gene matches. This CDR3 contains 19 residues. CDR3 nucleotide sequence: TGTGCCAGCAGCCATAGGACTAGCGGGAGACTGCCGAACACCGGGGAGCTGTTTTTT. Translating it yields CASSHRTSGRLPNTGELFF.